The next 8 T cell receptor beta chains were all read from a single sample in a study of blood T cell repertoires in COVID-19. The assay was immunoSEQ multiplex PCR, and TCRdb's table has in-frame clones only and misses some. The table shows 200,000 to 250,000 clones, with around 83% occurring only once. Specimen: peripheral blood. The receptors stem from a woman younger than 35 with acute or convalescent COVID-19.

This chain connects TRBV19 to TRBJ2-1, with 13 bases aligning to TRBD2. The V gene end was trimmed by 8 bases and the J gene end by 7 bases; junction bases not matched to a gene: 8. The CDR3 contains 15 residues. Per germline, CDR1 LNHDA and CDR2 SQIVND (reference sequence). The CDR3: CASELAGGSRNEQFF. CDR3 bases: TGTGCCAGTGAACTAGCGGGAGGGTCGCGTAATGAGCAGTTCTTC.

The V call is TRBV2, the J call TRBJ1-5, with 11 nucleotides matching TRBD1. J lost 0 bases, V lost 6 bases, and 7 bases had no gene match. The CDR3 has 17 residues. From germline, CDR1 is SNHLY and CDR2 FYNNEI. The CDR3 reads CASRRDRGIYSNQPQHF. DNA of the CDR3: TGTGCCAGCAGAAGGGACAGGGGGATTTATAGCAATCAGCCCCAGCATTTT.

CDR3 amino acids: CASSLIGGQGETQYF. The DNA for the CDR3 is TGTGCCAGCAGTTTAATAGGGGGACAGGGAGAGACCCAGTACTTC. V usage is TRBV27 and J usage is TRBJ2-5; 9 nucleotides line up with TRBD1. CDR3 length equals 15 residues. V trimming: 2 bases; J trimming: 4 bases; junction bases outside the gene matches: 5. From germline, CDR1 is MNHEY and CDR2 SMNVEV (reference sequence).

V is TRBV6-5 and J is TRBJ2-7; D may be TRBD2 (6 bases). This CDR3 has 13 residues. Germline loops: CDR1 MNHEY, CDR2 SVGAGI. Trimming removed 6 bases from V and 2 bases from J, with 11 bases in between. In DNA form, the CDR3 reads TGTGCCAGCAGCGGGAGTTTGGCCTACGAGCAGTACTTC. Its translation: CASSGSLAYEQYF.

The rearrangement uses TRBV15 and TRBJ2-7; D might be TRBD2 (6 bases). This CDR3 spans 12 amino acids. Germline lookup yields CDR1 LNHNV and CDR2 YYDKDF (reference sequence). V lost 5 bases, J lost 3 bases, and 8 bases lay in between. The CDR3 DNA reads TGTGCCACCAGCGTGGGAGGCTACGAGCAGTACTTC. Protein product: CATSVGGYEQYF.

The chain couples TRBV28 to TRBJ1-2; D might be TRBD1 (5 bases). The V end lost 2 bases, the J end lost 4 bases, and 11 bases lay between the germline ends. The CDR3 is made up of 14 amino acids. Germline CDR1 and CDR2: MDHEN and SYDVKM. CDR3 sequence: CASSLMGGPYGYTF. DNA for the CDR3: TGTGCCAGCAGTTTAATGGGGGGTCCCTATGGCTACACCTTC.

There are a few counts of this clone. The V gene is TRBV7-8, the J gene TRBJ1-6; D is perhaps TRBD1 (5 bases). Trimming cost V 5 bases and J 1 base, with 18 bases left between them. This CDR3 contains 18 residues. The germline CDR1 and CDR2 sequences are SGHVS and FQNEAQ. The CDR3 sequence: CASSLFRPQGSYNSPLHF. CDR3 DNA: TGTGCCAGCAGCCTCTTTCGGCCCCAGGGATCCTATAATTCACCCCTCCACTTT.

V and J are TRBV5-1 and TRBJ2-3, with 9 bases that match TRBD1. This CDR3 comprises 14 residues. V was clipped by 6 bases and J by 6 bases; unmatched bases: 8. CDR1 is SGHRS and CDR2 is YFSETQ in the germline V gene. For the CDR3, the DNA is TGCGCCAGCACCGACAGGGGGTTTTGGGATACGCAGTATTTT. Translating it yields CASTDRGFWDTQYF. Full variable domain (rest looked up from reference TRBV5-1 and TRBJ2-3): KAGVTQTPRYLIKTRGQQVTLSCSPISGHRSVSWYQQTPGQGLQFLFEYFSETQRNKGNFPGRFSGRQFSNSRSEMNVSTLELGDSALYLCASTDRGFWDTQYFGPGTRLTVL.